This T cell receptor beta chain was identified in a study of Ad26.COV2.S vaccination and SARS-CoV-2 variants. Overall study: Donor joined the COV1001 Ad26.COV2.S trial arm. General observations from the study: Assessments of TCR breadth and depth may have underestimated the total T cell responses.

The protocol was immunoSEQ multiplex PCR, while the TCRdb copy is restricted to in-frame clones and leaves out a portion. The profile covers 440,000 or so clones, with roughly 87% appearing a single time and about 4.1% taken by the ten largest. Regarding treatment: over 15 received Ad26.COV2.S at low or high dose, single or two shots; five or six received placebo; per-sample allocation not given. Sampling occurred on day 63 after the first vaccine or placebo injection. It was Wuhan-strain SARS-CoV-2 spike that the Ad26 vaccine vector expressed. Points on this clone: Antigen: not known.

Trimming left V 4 bases short and J 0 bases short, with 8 bases between. CDR1 and CDR2 from the germline V gene are KGHSH and LQKENI. The CDR3 sequence is 14 residues long. The chain uses TRBV18 and TRBJ2-3; D remains unclear. Sequences were derived from peripheral blood, sampled in a trial of Ad26.COV2.S vaccine versus placebo. This TCR was sampled from a person aged 18 to 65 who received the Ad26.COV2.S COVID-19 vaccine or a placebo. Here the CDR3 reads CASSQDLSTDTQYF. In DNA, the CDR3 is TGTGCCAGCTCACAGGATCTTAGCACAGATACGCAGTATTTT. Full variable domain (missing parts from reference TRBV18 and TRBJ2-3): NAGVMQNPRHLVRRRGQEARLRCSPMKGHSHVYWYRQLPEEGLKFMVYLQKENIIDESGMPKERFSAEFPKEGPSILRIQQVVRGDSAAYFCASSQDLSTDTQYFGPGTRLTVL.